These T cell receptor beta chains were read from a single sample in a study of regulatory T cells in long-lasting Graves disease. Each CDR3 protein is one row after TCRdb ran MiXCR on the multiplex PCR reads. The data show under 250,000 distinct CDR3 sequences, 15% to 20% seen once. These same data were also listed under a study on T cells in Graves' hyperthyroidism and ophthalmopathy.

The sequences come from peripheral blood mononuclear cells (PBMCs), collected at new diagnosis, from a patient treated with antithyroid drugs. The receptors derive from a woman between 25 and 40 years old with Graves disease. CDR3s include the opening cysteine and the closing phenylalanine or tryptophan. The order of the fields is J gene, CDR3 length, V gene, clone size, D gene, CDR3 DNA, CDR3 protein. A D gene is named only where the DNA matches it firmly. Clone sizes are given selectively: once, few, many, or a class where the clone is expanded.

J gene: TRBJ2-7; CDR3 length: 13; V gene: TRBV20-1; clone size: many; D gene: .; CDR3 DNA: TGCAGTGCTAGGGGTCAGGGATATAACGAGCAGTACTTC; CDR3 protein: CSARGQGYNEQYF
J gene: TRBJ2-1; CDR3 length: 14; V gene: TRBV20-1; clone size: many; D gene: .; CDR3 DNA: TGCAGTGCTAACCGGGACTTTACCTACAATGAGCAGTTCTTC; CDR3 protein: CSANRDFTYNEQFF
J gene: TRBJ1-1; CDR3 length: 14; V gene: TRBV5-1; clone size: many; D gene: .; CDR3 DNA: TGCGCCAGCGCGGAGTATGGACGGGGGGCGGAAGCTTTCTTT; CDR3 protein: CASAEYGRGAEAFF
J gene: TRBJ2-7; CDR3 length: 13; V gene: TRBV2; clone size: many; D gene: .; CDR3 DNA: TGTGCCAGCAGTGTAACAGGGAGACACGAGCAGTACTTC; CDR3 protein: CASSVTGRHEQYF
J gene: TRBJ1-2; CDR3 length: 15; V gene: TRBV3-1; clone size: many; D gene: .; CDR3 DNA: TGTGCCAGCAGCCCACCCACAGGGACTAACTATGGCTACACCTTC; CDR3 protein: CASSPPTGTNYGYTF
J gene: TRBJ2-1; CDR3 length: 15; V gene: TRBV7-9; clone size: many; D gene: TRBD1; CDR3 DNA: TGTGCCAGCTCGATTACAGGGGGTTCCTACAATGAGCAGTTCTTC; CDR3 protein: CASSITGGSYNEQFF
J gene: TRBJ2-7; CDR3 length: 13; V gene: TRBV5-1; clone size: many; D gene: .; CDR3 DNA: TGCGCCAGCAGCCCTGGCAGTGGATACGAGCAGTACTTC; CDR3 protein: CASSPGSGYEQYF
J gene: TRBJ2-3; CDR3 length: 14; V gene: TRBV9; clone size: many; D gene: TRBD1; CDR3 DNA: TGTGCCAGCAGCGTCACTACAGGGGCAGATACGCAGTATTTT; CDR3 protein: CASSVTTGADTQYF
J gene: TRBJ2-3; CDR3 length: 17; V gene: TRBV12-3/TRBV12-4; clone size: .; D gene: TRBD2; CDR3 DNA: TGTGCCAGCAGTTTATGGGGCGGGGGTACTAGCACAGATACGCAGTATTTT; CDR3 protein: CASSLWGGGTSTDTQYF
J gene: TRBJ2-4; CDR3 length: 15; V gene: TRBV11-3; clone size: many; D gene: .; CDR3 DNA: TGTGCCAGCAGCTTGTACGGGGGAGCCAAAAACATTCAGTACTTC; CDR3 protein: CASSLYGGAKNIQYF
J gene: TRBJ2-3; CDR3 length: 14; V gene: TRBV20-1; clone size: .; D gene: TRBD2; CDR3 DNA: TGCAGTGCTAGAACTAGCGGGGGGGCAGATACGCAGTATTTT; CDR3 protein: CSARTSGGADTQYF
J gene: TRBJ2-1; CDR3 length: 12; V gene: TRBV7-9; clone size: .; D gene: .; CDR3 DNA: TGTGCCAGCAGCCCATCGGGCAATGAGCAGTTCTTC; CDR3 protein: CASSPSGNEQFF
J gene: TRBJ2-7; CDR3 length: 13; V gene: TRBV10-2; clone size: few; D gene: TRBD2; CDR3 DNA: TGCGCCAGCACACCCGGGGGGTACTACGAGCAGTACTTC; CDR3 protein: CASTPGGYYEQYF
J gene: TRBJ2-5; CDR3 length: 13; V gene: TRBV10-3; clone size: many; D gene: .; CDR3 DNA: TGTGCCATCAGTGCCGGCCCGCAAGAGACCCAGTACTTC; CDR3 protein: CAISAGPQETQYF
J gene: TRBJ2-1; CDR3 length: 12; V gene: TRBV7-2; clone size: many; D gene: .; CDR3 DNA: TGTGCCAGCAGCCCTACCGGAACTTGGGAGTTCTTC; CDR3 protein: CASSPTGTWEFF
J gene: TRBJ2-1; CDR3 length: 16; V gene: TRBV27; clone size: .; D gene: TRBD1; CDR3 DNA: TGTGCCAGCAGACCAGCCGGGACAGGGGGCGGCAATGAGCAGTTCTTC; CDR3 protein: CASRPAGTGGGNEQFF
J gene: TRBJ2-1; CDR3 length: 17; V gene: TRBV28; clone size: many; D gene: TRBD2; CDR3 DNA: TGTGCCAGCAAGGGACTAGCGGGGTTATACTCCTACAATGAGCAGTTCTTC; CDR3 protein: CASKGLAGLYSYNEQFF
J gene: TRBJ2-7; CDR3 length: 20; V gene: TRBV11-3; clone size: many; D gene: .; CDR3 DNA: TGTGCCAGCAGCTTAGAAGATTGGGCCGGCGACGGAGACCGACGCTACGAGCAGTACTTC; CDR3 protein: CASSLEDWAGDGDRRYEQYF
J gene: TRBJ2-3; CDR3 length: 16; V gene: TRBV27; clone size: many; D gene: .; CDR3 DNA: TGTGCCAGCAGTCTCGGGACACAAGTTAGCACAGATACGCAGTATTTT; CDR3 protein: CASSLGTQVSTDTQYF
J gene: TRBJ2-7; CDR3 length: 15; V gene: TRBV7-2; clone size: many; D gene: TRBD2; CDR3 DNA: TGTGCCAGCAGCTTAACTAGCGGGAGTTACCACGAGCAGTACTTC; CDR3 protein: CASSLTSGSYHEQYF
J gene: TRBJ2-5; CDR3 length: 15; V gene: TRBV2; clone size: many; D gene: TRBD1; CDR3 DNA: TGTGCCAGCAGTAGACAGGGGACCGCCCAAGAGACCCAGTACTTC; CDR3 protein: CASSRQGTAQETQYF
J gene: TRBJ2-2; CDR3 length: 15; V gene: TRBV7-2; clone size: many; D gene: .; CDR3 DNA: TGTGCCAGCAGCCCCCTCTCCGGTAACACCGGGGAGCTGTTTTTT; CDR3 protein: CASSPLSGNTGELFF
J gene: TRBJ2-3; CDR3 length: 15; V gene: TRBV7-9; clone size: few; D gene: .; CDR3 DNA: TGTGCCAGCAGCTTATGGCGGGGCCCCACAGATACGCAGTATTTT; CDR3 protein: CASSLWRGPTDTQYF
J gene: TRBJ2-1; CDR3 length: 12; V gene: TRBV2; clone size: many; D gene: TRBD1; CDR3 DNA: TGTGCCAGCAGTGAACCCCGGGGACAGAAGTTCTTC; CDR3 protein: CASSEPRGQKFF
J gene: TRBJ2-2; CDR3 length: 14; V gene: TRBV2; clone size: many; D gene: .; CDR3 DNA: TGTGCCAGCAGTAGGACTACGAACACCGGGGAGCTGTTTTTT; CDR3 protein: CASSRTTNTGELFF
J gene: TRBJ2-2; CDR3 length: 16; V gene: TRBV18; clone size: many; D gene: .; CDR3 DNA: TGTGCCAGCTCACCAGCAGACAGGCTCGACACCGGGGAGCTGTTTTTT; CDR3 protein: CASSPADRLDTGELFF
J gene: TRBJ2-5; CDR3 length: 14; V gene: TRBV6-2/TRBV6-3; clone size: many; D gene: TRBD2; CDR3 DNA: TGTGCCAGCAGTTGGGAGCTAGCGGTGGGGACCCAGTACTTC; CDR3 protein: CASSWELAVGTQYF
J gene: TRBJ1-6; CDR3 length: 14; V gene: TRBV5-1; clone size: few; D gene: .; CDR3 DNA: TGCGCCAGCAGCTTAGAAAGGTTAGGGTCACCCCTCCACTTT; CDR3 protein: CASSLERLGSPLHF
J gene: TRBJ2-3; CDR3 length: 18; V gene: TRBV3-1; clone size: few; D gene: .; CDR3 DNA: TGTGCCAGCAGCCAAGCAGAACGGAGGGGGACAGAGTTCAGTACGCAGTATTTT; CDR3 protein: CASSQAERRGTEFSTQYF
J gene: TRBJ2-3; CDR3 length: 16; V gene: TRBV2; clone size: many; D gene: .; CDR3 DNA: TGTACCAGCAGTGACCAGACAGGCGTGGGGACAGATACGCAGTATTTT; CDR3 protein: CTSSDQTGVGTDTQYF
J gene: TRBJ2-5; CDR3 length: 15; V gene: TRBV7-2; clone size: .; D gene: .; CDR3 DNA: TGTGCCAGCAGCTTAGAGGGCCTTGGGGAAGAGACCCAGTACTTC; CDR3 protein: CASSLEGLGEETQYF
J gene: TRBJ1-1; CDR3 length: 14; V gene: TRBV13; clone size: .; D gene: .; CDR3 DNA: TGTGCCAGCAGCTTAGGGAGGGGGTCCGCTGAAGCTTTCTTT; CDR3 protein: CASSLGRGSAEAFF
J gene: TRBJ2-1; CDR3 length: 15; V gene: TRBV9; clone size: many; D gene: .; CDR3 DNA: TGTGCCAGCAGCGTAGTGTTTAGCAGCTACAATGAGCAGTTCTTC; CDR3 protein: CASSVVFSSYNEQFF
J gene: TRBJ1-5; CDR3 length: 15; V gene: TRBV9; clone size: many; D gene: TRBD1; CDR3 DNA: TGTGCCAGCAGCGTAGGACAGGGTCAGGGTCAGCCCCAGCATTTT; CDR3 protein: CASSVGQGQGQPQHF
J gene: TRBJ1-1; CDR3 length: 16; V gene: TRBV2; clone size: many; D gene: .; CDR3 DNA: TGTGCCAGCAGTGAAGTGTTTACAGGGTCGAACACTGAAGCTTTCTTT; CDR3 protein: CASSEVFTGSNTEAFF
J gene: TRBJ2-1; CDR3 length: 16; V gene: TRBV2; clone size: many; D gene: TRBD2; CDR3 DNA: TGTGCCAGCAGTTTCGGGACTAGCGGTTCCTACAATGAGCAGTTCTTC; CDR3 protein: CASSFGTSGSYNEQFF
J gene: TRBJ1-6; CDR3 length: 15; V gene: TRBV5-5; clone size: .; D gene: .; CDR3 DNA: TGTGCCAGCAGCTGGGAACAGGGAAACAATTCACCCCTCCACTTT; CDR3 protein: CASSWEQGNNSPLHF
J gene: TRBJ2-7; CDR3 length: 15; V gene: TRBV20-1; clone size: once; D gene: TRBD2; CDR3 DNA: TGCAGTGCCCAAACGGTGGTAGCGGGGCCCTACGAGCAGTACTTC; CDR3 protein: CSAQTVVAGPYEQYF
J gene: TRBJ1-2; CDR3 length: 13; V gene: TRBV28; clone size: many; D gene: .; CDR3 DNA: TGTGCCAGCAGTCAAGGGTGGCGTGATGGCTACACCTTC; CDR3 protein: CASSQGWRDGYTF
J gene: TRBJ2-7; CDR3 length: 15; V gene: TRBV5-1; clone size: .; D gene: .; CDR3 DNA: TGCGCCAGCAACCTCAGGGGGGGAGGCTCCTACGAGCAGTACTTC; CDR3 protein: CASNLRGGGSYEQYF
J gene: TRBJ2-1; CDR3 length: 16; V gene: TRBV5-1; clone size: .; D gene: .; CDR3 DNA: TGCGCCAGCAGCCGTACACAGGGAGAACGACGGGATGAGCAGTTCTTC; CDR3 protein: CASSRTQGERRDEQFF
J gene: TRBJ1-5; CDR3 length: 15; V gene: TRBV7-9; clone size: many; D gene: .; CDR3 DNA: TGTGCCAGCAGCCCCACAGAATTGAGCAATCAGCCCCAGCATTTT; CDR3 protein: CASSPTELSNQPQHF
J gene: TRBJ1-1; CDR3 length: 14; V gene: TRBV6-1; clone size: many; D gene: .; CDR3 DNA: TGTGCCAGCAGTGAGAGGGGTGCCAACACTGAAGCTTTCTTT; CDR3 protein: CASSERGANTEAFF
J gene: TRBJ1-2; CDR3 length: 15; V gene: TRBV19; clone size: many; D gene: TRBD1; CDR3 DNA: TGTGCCAGTAGTTCTAAGCCCGGGACAGTCTATGGCTACACCTTC; CDR3 protein: CASSSKPGTVYGYTF
J gene: TRBJ2-1; CDR3 length: 13; V gene: TRBV6-1; clone size: many; D gene: TRBD2; CDR3 DNA: TGTGCCAGCAGTCCAAAGCGGGGGAATGAGCAGTTCTTC; CDR3 protein: CASSPKRGNEQFF
J gene: TRBJ2-1; CDR3 length: 15; V gene: TRBV28; clone size: .; D gene: .; CDR3 DNA: TGTGCCAGCAGTTTTCTGAGCGGACTCTACAATGAGCAGTTCTTC; CDR3 protein: CASSFLSGLYNEQFF
J gene: TRBJ1-3; CDR3 length: 16; V gene: TRBV19; clone size: .; D gene: .; CDR3 DNA: TGTGCCAGTAGTCACCGGACAGTTAGTTCTGGAAACACCATATATTTT; CDR3 protein: CASSHRTVSSGNTIYF
J gene: TRBJ2-7; CDR3 length: 17; V gene: TRBV6-5; clone size: many; D gene: .; CDR3 DNA: TGTGCCAGCAGTTGGGGATTGGGGGGGGGCCTCTCCTACGAGCAGTACTTC; CDR3 protein: CASSWGLGGGLSYEQYF
J gene: TRBJ2-2; CDR3 length: 20; V gene: TRBV10-1; clone size: many; D gene: TRBD2; CDR3 DNA: TGCGCCAGCAGTGAGTCCAGCGGGGAGGTCGATCCAAACCGACCCGGGGAGCTGTTTTTT; CDR3 protein: CASSESSGEVDPNRPGELFF
J gene: TRBJ2-2; CDR3 length: 13; V gene: TRBV5-1; clone size: .; D gene: .; CDR3 DNA: TGCGCCAGCAGCTCCCGGGAAACCGGGGAGCTGTTTTTT; CDR3 protein: CASSSRETGELFF
J gene: TRBJ2-3; CDR3 length: 14; V gene: TRBV6-2/TRBV6-3; clone size: many; D gene: .; CDR3 DNA: TGTGCCAGCAGTGAAAGAGGGCCCAGGAATACGCAGTATTTT; CDR3 protein: CASSERGPRNTQYF
J gene: TRBJ1-3; CDR3 length: 15; V gene: TRBV6-1; clone size: many; D gene: TRBD1; CDR3 DNA: TGTGCCAGCAGTACCTCAGGGGGCGCGAGAAACACCATATATTTT; CDR3 protein: CASSTSGGARNTIYF
J gene: TRBJ1-1; CDR3 length: 15; V gene: TRBV2; clone size: many; D gene: .; CDR3 DNA: TGTGCCAGCAACGGGGGGTCAGGGGTTCGGGCTGAAGCTTTCTTT; CDR3 protein: CASNGGSGVRAEAFF
J gene: TRBJ1-2; CDR3 length: 15; V gene: TRBV9; clone size: .; D gene: .; CDR3 DNA: TGTGCCAGCAGCTCAACACCGGGGATTTACTATGGCTACACCTTC; CDR3 protein: CASSSTPGIYYGYTF